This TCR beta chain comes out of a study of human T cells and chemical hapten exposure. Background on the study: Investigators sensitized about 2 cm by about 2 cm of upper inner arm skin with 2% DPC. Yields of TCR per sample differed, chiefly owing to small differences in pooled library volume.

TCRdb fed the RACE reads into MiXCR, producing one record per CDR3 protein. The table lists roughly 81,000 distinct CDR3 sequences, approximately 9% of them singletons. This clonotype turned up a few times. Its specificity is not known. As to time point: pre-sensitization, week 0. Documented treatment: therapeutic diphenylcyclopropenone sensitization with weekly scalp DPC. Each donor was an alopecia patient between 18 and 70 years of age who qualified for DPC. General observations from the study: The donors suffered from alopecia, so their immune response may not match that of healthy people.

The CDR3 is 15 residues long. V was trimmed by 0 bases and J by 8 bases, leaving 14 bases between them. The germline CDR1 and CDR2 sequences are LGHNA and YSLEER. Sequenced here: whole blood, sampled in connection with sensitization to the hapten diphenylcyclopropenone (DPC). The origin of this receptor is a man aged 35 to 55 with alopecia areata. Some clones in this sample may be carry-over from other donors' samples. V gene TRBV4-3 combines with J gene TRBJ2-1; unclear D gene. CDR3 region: CASSQDMARRDEQFF. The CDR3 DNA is TGCGCCAGCAGCCAAGATATGGCGAGGCGTGATGAGCAGTTCTTC.